These 10 T cell receptor beta chains originate from one sample sequenced in a study of regulatory T cells in long-lasting Graves disease. Building the TCR beta libraries relied on iRepertoire HTBI primers, and CDR3 regions underwent Arm-PCR. TCRdb ran MiXCR on the multiplex PCR reads and lists one entry per CDR3 protein. The table has about 430,000 distinct CDR3 sequences, 14% to 15% seen once. Time point given: newly diagnosed GD, antithyroid drugs for less than 3 months. Researchers made the TCR library from RNA that was extracted from PBMCs. The same sample was also used in a study of T cells in Graves' hyperthyroidism and ophthalmopathy.

The sample was peripheral blood mononuclear cells (PBMCs), taken at new diagnosis, from a patient treated with antithyroid drugs. All receptors come from a woman in her forties with Graves disease.

This clonotype was counted ten times or more. V is TRBV12-3 or TRBV12-4 and J is TRBJ1-2; D not certain. This CDR3 is built from 14 residues. V was clipped by 5 bases and J by 7 bases, with 17 bases between them. The CDR3 loop reads CASSPPAPVAGYTF. The CDR3 nucleotides are TGTGCCAGCAGTCCCCCGGCCCCGGTGGCTGGCTACACCTTC.

This clonotype showed up many times. This chain connects TRBV30 to TRBJ2-1; 10 bases are shared with TRBD2. Trimming took 2 bases from V and 4 from J; bases not matched to a gene: 2. Germline-derived CDR1 and CDR2 are GTSNPN and SVGIG (reference sequence). CDR3 length equals 14 residues. The CDR3 DNA reads as TGTGCCTGGAGTCTACTAGCGGGGTACAATGAGCAGTTCTTC. This codes for CAWSLLAGYNEQFF.

Concerning this clonotype itself: Being one base from a much bigger clone, this may be a read error. The rearrangement uses TRBV6-1 and TRBJ2-1; the D is unclear. Germline V CDR1 and CDR2: MNHNS, SASEGT. The CDR3 length is 16 residues. CDR3 amino acids: CASSLHGSYSYNKQFF. The DNA of the CDR3 is TGTGCCAGCAGCTTACATGGATCCTACTCCTACAATAAGCAGTTCTTC.

This clonotype was detected ten times or more. This rearrangement joins TRBV2 to TRBJ2-6, with 9 bases identical to TRBD2. The CDR3 totals 17 residues. Trimming cost V 8 bases and J 2 bases; bases outside gene matches: 10. Germline CDR1 is SNHLY and CDR2 is FYNNEI. The CDR3 here is CASVPFLAGAGANVLTF. CDR3 in DNA: TGTGCCAGCGTTCCGTTTTTAGCGGGAGCTGGGGCCAACGTCCTGACTTTC.

This clonotype was counted many times. The chain joins TRBV29-1 to TRBJ2-1; D possibly corresponds to TRBD1 (5 bases). V was trimmed by 4 bases and J by 0 bases, leaving 13 bases between them. The CDR3 spans 15 residues. CDR1 and CDR2 from the germline V gene are SQVTM and ANQGSEA. This chain's CDR3 is CSVGRVGFSYNEQFF. Written as DNA, the CDR3 is TGCAGCGTTGGCAGGGTCGGGTTCTCCTACAATGAGCAGTTCTTC.

A few counts support this clonotype. The rearrangement uses TRBV9 and TRBJ2-2; 13 bases map to TRBD2. V shed 4 bases and J 2 bases; nucleotides not matched to a gene: 5. This CDR3 is built from 17 residues. Germline CDR1 is SGDLS and CDR2 is YYNGEE. CDR3 region: CASSRTSGRANTGELFF. DNA for the CDR3: TGTGCCAGCAGCAGAACTAGCGGGAGGGCCAACACCGGGGAGCTGTTTTTT.

The rearrangement joins TRBV28 to TRBJ1-5, with D unclear. Trimming left V 4 bases short and J 4 bases short, with 17 bases between. The CDR3 is 16 amino acids. Germline CDR1 and CDR2: MDHEN and SYDVKM. CDR3: CASSSHPLAQNQPQHF. CDR3 bases: TGTGCCAGCAGTTCCCATCCGTTGGCCCAAAATCAGCCCCAGCATTTT.

This clonotype was counted many times. V is TRBV7-9 and J is TRBJ2-5, with 9 bases fitting TRBD2. CDR1 and CDR2 (germline): SEHNR, FQNEAQ (reference sequence). Trimming cost V 2 bases and J 2 bases; bases outside gene matches: 6. The CDR3 spans 16 residues. The CDR3 sequence: CASSLKETSGQETQYF. DNA for the CDR3: TGTGCCAGCAGCTTAAAAGAAACTAGCGGGCAAGAGACCCAGTACTTC.

This chain uses TRBV10-3 with TRBJ1-1, with TRBD1 matching over 9 bases. This CDR3 is 18 amino acids long. Germline lookup yields CDR1 ENHRY and CDR2 SYGVKD. CDR3 bases: TGTGCGACGTTGGACCGACAGGGGGTGTTGGGCATGAACACTGAAGCTTTCTTT. Amino acid sequence: CATLDRQGVLGMNTEAFF.

In this sample, this clonotype turned up a few times. The chain links TRBV10-3 to TRBJ2-3, with TRBD2 matching 9 bases. The ends lost 4 bases at V and 9 bases at J; junction bases unmatched: 17. CDR3 length: 17 amino acids. Germline V lookup: CDR1 ENHRY, CDR2 SYGVKD. This chain's CDR3 is CAISAYLAGQAMGTQYF. CDR3 nucleotides: TGTGCCATCAGTGCCTATCTAGCGGGGCAGGCGATGGGAACGCAGTATTTT.